This passage covers 10 T cell receptor beta chains from one sample sequenced in a study of blood T cell repertoires in COVID-19. Measured with immunoSEQ multiplex PCR; TCRdb has only the in-frame clones, and not every one. This sample has 55,000 to 70,000 clones, with around nine tenths found just once. The sequenced material came from peripheral blood. The receptor set was obtained from a woman between 50 and 59 years old with active or convalescent COVID-19.

J is TRBJ2-3 and V is TRBV21-1; the D call of TRBD2 is as the table states it, not checked on the DNA. TRBV21-1 is marked as a pseudogene. The CDR3 runs to 20 residues. CDR3 nucleotide sequence: TGTGCCAGCAGCAAAGAGCACGGGGTGGCTAGCGGGGTCCCCACAGATACGCAGTATTTT. It codes for CASSKEHGVASGVPTDTQYF.

This chain connects TRBV11-2 to TRBJ2-3, with a weak D call TRBD1 (6 bases). Trimming took 5 bases from V and 1 from J, leaving 16 bases between them. Germline CDR1 is SGHAT and CDR2 is FQNNGV. This CDR3 comprises 16 residues. The CDR3 region is CASSPETGRGTDTQYF. The DNA for the CDR3 is TGTGCCAGCAGCCCCGAGACAGGTCGGGGCACAGATACGCAGTATTTT.

V and J are TRBV2 and TRBJ1-1; 9 bases align to TRBD1. Germline-derived CDR1 and CDR2 are SNHLY and FYNNEI. The CDR3 is made up of 13 amino acids. V lost 7 bases, J lost 4 bases, and 4 bases stayed unmatched. The CDR3 DNA is TGTGCCAGCACGGGGACAGGGTTCACTGAAGCTTTCTTT. Its translation: CASTGTGFTEAFF.

The chain recombines TRBV29-1 with TRBJ2-5; D remains ambiguous. There are 11 residues in the CDR3. CDR1 is SQVTM and CDR2 is ANQGSEA in the germline V gene. Trimming pared 5 bases from V and 0 bases from J, leaving 4 bases between. CDR3 DNA: TGCAGCGTTTCGTACCAAGAGACCCAGTACTTC. Its translation is CSVSYQETQYF.

The V call is TRBV24-1, the J call TRBJ2-7; TRBD2 might be the D (5 bases). Looked up from germline, CDR1 is KGHDR and CDR2 is SFDVKD. Trimming took off 9 bases at V and 1 base at J, with 12 bases between the two ends. The CDR3 has 13 residues. The CDR3 DNA follows: TGTGCCACCGAGGGTGGCAGGTCCTACGAGCAGTACTTC. This encodes CATEGGRSYEQYF.

V gene TRBV3-1 (or the pseudogene TRBV3-2) combines with J gene TRBJ2-2; 7 bases line up with TRBD1. The V gene end was trimmed by 5 bases and the J gene end by 6 bases; junction bases not matched to a gene: 6. CDR1 and CDR2 from the germline V gene are LGHDT and YNNKEL (reference sequence). The CDR3 consists of 14 residues. CDR3 region: CASSLRQGAGELFF. In DNA form, the CDR3 reads TGTGCCAGCAGCTTAAGGCAGGGGGCCGGGGAGCTGTTTTTT.

This clone was detected a few times. The chain combines TRBV19 with TRBJ2-7, with 7 bases aligning to TRBD2. Germline trimming cut 1 base from V and 0 bases from J; bases unmatched to any gene: 6. Germline V gives CDR1 LNHDA, CDR2 SQIVND (reference sequence). The CDR3 contains 16 residues. Here the CDR3 DNA reads TGTGCCAGTAGTATAGCTGCTAGCGGCAGCTCCTACGAGCAGTACTTC. It codes for CASSIAASGSSYEQYF.

The chain recombines TRBV20-1 with TRBJ2-1, with D maybe TRBD2 (6 bases). Germline-derived CDR1 and CDR2 are DFQATT and SNEGSKA (reference sequence). This CDR3 is 15 amino acids long. V dropped 6 bases and J dropped 7 bases, with 22 bases sitting between them. CDR3 nucleotide sequence: TGCAGTGCCAGTTCGGAGGGCCTTTCTAGAAATGAGCAGTTCTTC. Translation gives CSASSEGLSRNEQFF.

This chain uses TRBV5-1 with TRBJ2-6, with 9 positions matching TRBD2. V shed 3 bases and J 2 bases; nucleotides not matched to a gene: 9. The CDR3 length is 18 residues. Germline V gene data show CDR1 as SGHRS and CDR2 as YFSETQ. The CDR3 spells CASSSVAGEGTGANVLTF. The CDR3 region has the DNA TGCGCCAGCAGCTCCGTAGCGGGAGAGGGGACTGGGGCCAACGTCCTGACTTTC.

This clone has only one observation. This rearrangement joins TRBV2 to TRBJ2-7, with a possible D match to TRBD1 (5 bases). V was shortened by 5 bases and J by 2 bases, with 10 bases between the two germline ends. The CDR3 runs 13 residues. In germline, CDR1 is SNHLY, CDR2 FYNNEI. Written as DNA, the CDR3 is TGTGCCAGCAGTTATAGACAGACCTACGAGCAGTACTTC. This encodes CASSYRQTYEQYF.